The source of this T cell receptor (beta chain) is a study of cytomegalovirus exposure and HLA in healthy donors (dated by TCRdb to between 2016 and 2019). About the study as a whole: An earlier analysis of around 600 of the donors reported 276 Gb of sequence data and approximately 110 million unique TCR beta sequences from approximately 180 million T cells. An early release covering roughly 640 HLA-typed donors comprised about 290 gigabases of sequencing data and roughly 86 million unique TCR sequences. Of the 350 to 400 genotyped donors, over 70% fell in the genetic ancestry cluster associated with self-reported Caucasian donors. The study aimed to test whether cataloging public T cell receptors could reveal signatures of past pathogen exposure. The T cell repertoires of 700 or so subjects were profiled by immunosequencing and related to cytomegalovirus serostatus. Besides the first cohort of 500 to 700 subjects, a separate validation cohort made up of 120 or so different subjects was used. The study combined high-throughput TCR immunosequencing, statistical association of individual TCRs with disease status, and machine learning to predict cytomegalovirus infection status. To study patterns of TCR occurrence, a later analysis re-analyzed previously published TCR beta repertoires from 600 to 750 donors and added high-resolution HLA genotyping. Rather than using new phenotypic data, the later analysis identified candidate immune exposures from TCR beta sequences and from how often those sequences occurred across donors. An earlier analysis of 587 of the donors applied high-throughput TCR beta sequencing to assess whether each TCR beta V gene segment acted as functional or pseudogenic. Alongside the repertoire data, information on donor age, sex, ethnicity and CMV serostatus was compiled. A later genetic analysis used genome-wide SNP genotypes for about 65% of the 666 donors, treating that subset as a discovery cohort. All discovery cohort repertoires had been generated using a single sequencing platform. Both class I and class II loci were covered by HLA typing, at four-digit resolution. Typing coverage varied by locus: roughly 620-640 donors for A, B, C, DRB1 and DQB1; approximately 520 for DQA1; nearly 610 for DPA1; fewer than 480 for DPB1. Five DR-DQ haplotypes were handled as single units for association and clustering, since linkage in the cohort was strong. Among some 400 genotyped donors of the cohort, an average of around 240,000 unique TCR beta nucleotide sequences was sequenced per donor, of which 15% to 20% were non-productive. The paper as a whole reports these results and caveats: When HLA alleles, especially DR and DQ, strongly co-occurred, TCR associations were difficult to assign to individual alleles. In vitro tests confirmed that three of the cytomegalovirus-associated TCR beta chains recognize cytomegalovirus antigens. Roughly 17 rarely observed V segments, including chromosome 9 orphons, were excluded from the earlier analysis of approximately 600 of the donors because counts were too low. A group of highly shared sequence variants was considered likely to be a technical artifact of the sequencing pipeline. In a later analysis, most CMV-associated TCR beta chains were found to appear HLA-restricted, with HLA associations seemingly driven largely by CMV exposure. According to the authors, the approach could potentially be generalized to other disease states and immunological phenotypes. CMV serostatus was the only immune exposure information available for the cohort. The study gave a list of about 150 TCR beta chains associated with cytomegalovirus. HLA typing was unavailable for some donors at each locus, so association tests used only the typed subset. Presence/absence analyses assumed roughly uniform sequencing depth across donors, an assumption that may not hold. In both the original and validation cohorts, the classifier was reported to diagnose cytomegalovirus status with high specificity and sensitivity. A later analysis found that TCR association rates varied across HLA loci, with DRB1 alleles showing the most associated TCRs and HLA-C alleles the fewest. In a later analysis, HLA-associated TCR beta chains were found to be more clonally expanded and to have lower generation probabilities than equally common non-associated chains. At a false discovery rate of 0.05, a later analysis linked 16,000 or so TCR beta sequences to specific HLA alleles. Correlated functional status among segregating V segments might be attributable to linkage disequilibrium, but an unknown experimental factor could not be ruled out. Only TCR beta chains were sequenced in this cohort, and the absence of alpha or paired-chain data limited detectable features. In an earlier analysis of more than 500 of the donors, most TCR beta V segments appeared in productive rearrangements about 87% or about 30% of the time, broadly matching IMGT annotations. Most TCR sequences were observed very rarely across donors, whereas some public TCRs were present in many individuals. A later analysis reported that several top co-occurrence clusters appeared linked to parvovirus B19, influenza, CMV and Epstein-Barr virus. A further reported finding was that TCR beta sequences accurately predicted the HLA-A and HLA-B alleles for most subjects in the first cohort. A later genetic analysis reported fewer N-insertions in productive TCRs among donors in an Asian-associated ancestry cluster than the approximately 670-donor mean. Some IMGT-functional V segments, including TRBV6-2 and TRBV6-3, could not be distinguished by the 87-base-pair reads and were therefore excluded. V-gene and J-gene trimming of TCR beta chains was associated with a missense DCLRE1C variant in a later genetic analysis, and the association was replicated in an independent cohort.

The cohort comprised some 700 healthy bone marrow donors. Cohort members were all nominally healthy when sampled, although unrecorded immune exposures were likely present. The donor was CMV seronegative and was included in the group of about 350 seronegative cohort members. Each donor provided a peripheral blood sample, and peripheral blood mononuclear cells were used for TCR beta sequencing. Genomic DNA extraction from the blood cell samples was performed with the Qiagen DNeasy Blood Extraction Kit. The CDR1 and CDR2 encoded by the germline V gene are MDHEN and SYDVKM. V is cut back by 7 bases and J by 3 bases, with 6 bases in the junction unmatched. The CDR3 covers 14 residues, taking in both the cysteine and the phenylalanine. Here the CDR3 DNA is all that survives: 42 bases in frame from base 1. About this clone: This clone's antigen is unknown. No base quality values were provided; no much bigger clone lies one nucleotide off.

Libraries were built with the immunoSEQ multiplex PCR assay. A mixture of 60 forward primers for TCR Vbeta segments and 13 reverse primers for TCR Jbeta segments was used in the multiplex PCR. The CDR3 region of rearranged TCR beta genes was amplified from genomic DNA by a multiplex PCR assay. The Illumina HiSeq System was used to sequence the amplified TCR beta libraries as 87-base-pair reads. The study's own analysis went as follows. In a later analysis, roughly 80 million unique TCR beta chains were counted across the roughly 670 repertoires, and roughly 11 million of these chains were shared by at least two donors. Raw reads were error-corrected and collapsed into unique sequences by a nearest-neighbor algorithm in which closely related sequences were merged to remove PCR and sequencing errors. CDR3 sequences were aligned to IMGT reference sequences to assign V, D and J gene segments. Each retained sequence needed at least a six-nucleotide match to both a V gene segment and a J gene segment. Rearrangements were classified as productive when the CDR3 lacked stop codons and remained in frame with V and J, and all other rearrangements were classified as non-productive. Following IMGT convention, CDR3 was defined as the stretch from the second conserved V-encoded cysteine to the conserved J-encoded phenylalanine. The earlier analysis of fewer than 750 of the donors excluded sequences that lacked an unambiguous match to a single V gene segment. An earlier analysis of 587 of the donors classified V segments as functional when productive rearrangements were above 56.7% and as segregating when the standard deviation between donors was above 5%. A statistical classification framework was built to diagnose cytomegalovirus status from the catalog of TCR beta chain sequences. A later analysis assigned V and J genes by comparing TCR nucleotide sequences with IMGT/GENE-DB human TR gene sequences. Using the TCRdist pipeline, a later analysis assigned CDR3 sequences along with most-parsimonious VDJ recombination scenarios. In a later analysis, each TCR beta chain was defined by its CDR3 amino acid sequence together with its V-gene family, and reads without a unique V-gene family were excluded. To address suspected cross-contamination and a sequencing artifact, a later analysis removed roughly 640 highly shared, low-generation-probability nucleotide sequences. In a later analysis, a clonal expansion index for each public chain was calculated from normalized within-repertoire ranks of inferred template counts. Generation probabilities in a later analysis came from a VDJ recombination model fitted to out-of-frame rearrangements, and those results were checked against IGoR. A later analysis scored TCR-TCR, TCR-HLA and TCR-CMV co-occurrence with hypergeometric tests, applying a repertoire-size bias correction to TCR pairs. In a later analysis, false discovery rates were estimated by permuting HLA or CMV assignments 20 times. In a later analysis, co-occurring TCRs were grouped with DBSCAN, and TCRdist sequence similarity was added when clustering was performed within HLA-allele-positive subsets. For co-occurrence clustering, repertoires with fewer than 30,000 or more than 120,000 public chains were excluded, along with four or five repertoires with anomalous nucleotide sharing. In its TCRdb copy, this immuneACCESS table keeps in-frame sequences only and misses some clones. Where compared with another copy, unresolved V genes explain less than half of these, and the others have no known cause. V and J calls and clone size are as listed in that table; D and trimming were resolved from the DNA. The sample table records fewer than 200,000 clones; 60% to 85% of these occur just once. The top ten clonotypes cover less than 1% of the sample.

The source of this sequence is a female donor in good health and CMV-seronegative. Rearrangement joined TRBV28 to TRBJ2-7; TRBD1 agrees with 10 junctional bases. The sample comprised PBMCs. The bases read TGTGCCAGCACCATTGGACAGGGGGTCTACGAGCAGTACTTC. This yields the protein CASTIGQGVYEQYF.